A single sample gave rise to the 18 T cell receptor beta chains below, sequenced in a study of T cell repertoires in cytomegalovirus infection. TCRdb re-called the reads with MiXCR, one entry per CDR3 protein. This table has 800,000 to 950,000 distinct CDR3 sequences, approximately 32% appearing once. Their antigens are not known. The sequenced sample was cultured CD8+ T cells from PBMCs, obtained from culture after CMV antigen stimulation. Receptor source: a human donor in good health (CMV status not recorded). Some clones in this sample may be carry-over from other donors' samples.

This rearrangement joins TRBV20-1 to TRBJ1-2; TRBD1 is a possible D gene (6 bases). Germline V gives CDR1 DFQATT, CDR2 SNEGSKA (reference sequence). CDR3 length: 13 residues. With 5 bases removed from V and 4 bases from J, the gap between germline ends came to 14 bases. CDR3 DNA sequence: TGCAGTGCTTCGCAGGGGACCCCCTATGGCTACACCTTC. The encoded protein is CSASQGTPYGYTF.

V is TRBV6-6 and J is TRBJ2-1; 7 bases are shared with TRBD1. The CDR3 is made up of 12 amino acids. Germline V gene sequence: CDR1 MNHNY, CDR2 SVGAGI (reference sequence). Germline trimming cut 10 bases from V and 4 bases from J; bases unmatched to any gene: 4. The CDR3 protein is CATWDRYNEQFF. In nucleotides, the CDR3 is TGTGCCACCTGGGACAGATACAATGAGCAGTTCTTC.

This sequence joins TRBV7-8 and TRBJ1-1; no reliable D call. The germline gives CDR1 SGHVS, CDR2 FQNEAQ. The V and J ends lost 1 base and 5 bases respectively, with 8 bases between them. The CDR3 has 13 residues. CDR3 sequence: CASSLGVTTEAFF. The CDR3 nucleotides read TGTGCCAGCAGCTTAGGGGTGACGACTGAAGCTTTCTTT.

The gene calls are TRBV6-2 or TRBV6-3 and TRBJ2-6; weak D call: TRBD2 (6 bases). Looked up from germline, CDR1 is MNHEY and CDR2 is SVGEGT. The germline V and J ends were trimmed by 4 bases and 1 base, with 8 bases remaining between them. This CDR3 is built from 15 residues. CDR3 coding DNA: TGTGCCAGCAGTTGGAGGGCATCTGGGGCCAACGTCCTGACTTTC. Its translation: CASSWRASGANVLTF.

A remark on this clonotype: One end of the junction does not line up with germline, which may come from a read error. V gene TRBV5-5 combines with J gene TRBJ1-2, with TRBD1 matching over 7 bases. CDR3 length: 14 amino acids. In germline, CDR1 is SGHKS, CDR2 YYEKEE (reference sequence). CDR3 DNA: TGTGCCAGCAGTTTGGACGGGACAGTCTATGGCTACACCTTC. Encoded protein: CASSLDGTVYGYTF.

V gene TRBV6-1 combines with J gene TRBJ1-1, with no clear D. The CDR3 contains 15 residues. Germline V gene data show CDR1 as MNHNS and CDR2 as SASEGT. The V gene lost 6 bases and the J gene lost 1 base, with 15 bases spanning the gap. The CDR3 loop reads CASSITGFWNTEAFF. The CDR3 DNA reads TGTGCCAGCAGCATAACCGGATTCTGGAACACTGAAGCTTTCTTT.

This clonotype has more than one count but fewer than ten. The chain is built from TRBV5-1 and TRBJ2-1; D is tentatively TRBD1 or TRBD2 (6 bases each). CDR1 SGHRS and CDR2 YFSETQ come from the germline V gene. The CDR3 runs to 15 residues. Trimming pared 1 base from V and 6 bases from J, leaving 14 bases between. The CDR3 loop is CASSLYRGQVNEQFF. As DNA, the CDR3 is TGCGCCAGCAGCTTGTACCGGGGGCAGGTCAATGAGCAGTTCTTC.

The rearrangement uses TRBV29-1 and TRBJ1-4; D is undetermined. V shed 1 base and J shed 4 bases, with 13 bases lying between them. CDR3 length equals 15 residues. Germline values: CDR1 SQVTM, CDR2 ANQGSEA. CDR3: CSVEVRPGGNEKLFF. DNA of the CDR3: TGCAGCGTTGAAGTACGGCCAGGAGGTAATGAAAAACTGTTTTTT.

This clonotype turned up a few times. The chain combines TRBV7-9 with TRBJ2-2; D may be TRBD2 (7 bases). Trimming took off 1 base at V and 0 bases at J, with 12 bases between the two ends. CDR3 size: 17 residues. CDR1 SEHNR and CDR2 FQNEAQ come from the germline V gene (reference sequence). This chain's CDR3 is CASSLVDGGPNTGELFF. Written as DNA, the CDR3 is TGTGCCAGCAGCTTAGTCGACGGGGGGCCGAACACCGGGGAGCTGTTTTTT.

The genes are TRBV5-6 and TRBJ2-7; a possible D gene is TRBD1 (6 bases). The CDR3 contains 13 residues. Germline values: CDR1 SGHDT, CDR2 YYEEEE. The V end lost 5 bases, the J end lost 6 bases, and 15 bases lay between the germline ends. The CDR3 loop is CASSFGTFGEQYF. The CDR3 DNA reads TGTGCCAGCAGTTTCGGGACATTCGGCGAGCAGTACTTC.

This clonotype has just a few counts. This chain joins TRBV5-1 and TRBJ1-1; D perhaps matches TRBD1 (5 bases). The CDR3 runs 13 residues. Trimming took 4 bases from V and 7 from J, leaving 14 bases between them. CDR1 and CDR2 (germline): SGHRS, YFSETQ. CDR3 bases: TGCGCCAGCAGCGCGCCGGGACGCCATGAAGCTTTCTTT. Protein product: CASSAPGRHEAFF. The full variable domain, rest sourced from reference TRBV5-1 and TRBJ1-1, is KAGVTQTPRYLIKTRGQQVTLSCSPISGHRSVSWYQQTPGQGLQFLFEYFSETQRNKGNFPGRFSGRQFSNSRSEMNVSTLELGDSALYLCASSAPGRHEAFFGQGTRLTVV.

The rearrangement links TRBV4-2 to TRBJ1-6; D is unresolved. The germline CDR1 and CDR2 sequences are LGHNA and YNFKEQ. The CDR3 consists of 16 residues. The ends were cut back, 0 bases at V and 7 bases at J, with 13 bases in the middle. In DNA form, the CDR3 reads TGTGCCAGCAGCCAAGATCAGCTGGTAGGAAATTCACCCCTCCACTTT. Translating it yields CASSQDQLVGNSPLHF.

The rearrangement links TRBV19 to TRBJ1-1; no firm D call. Germline V gene sequence: CDR1 LNHDA, CDR2 SQIVND (reference sequence). Between the trimmed V and J ends, which lost 2 bases and 1 base, there was a span of 8 bases. The CDR3 contains 14 residues. The chain's CDR3 is CASSISAANTEAFF. CDR3 nucleotides: TGTGCCAGTAGTATATCGGCCGCGAACACTGAAGCTTTCTTT.

The chain recombines TRBV27 with TRBJ2-5; 12 bases are shared with TRBD2. The CDR3 is 14 amino acids. The germline V gene encodes CDR1 MNHEY and CDR2 SMNVEV (reference sequence). Trimming cost V 6 bases and J 6 bases; bases outside gene matches: 5. The CDR3 here is CASSPGTSGQTQYF. CDR3 nucleotides: TGTGCCAGCAGCCCTGGGACTAGCGGGCAGACCCAGTACTTC.

The sample holds a few counts of this clonotype. The V call is TRBV5-6, the J call TRBJ1-2; the D gene is possibly TRBD1 (5 bases). The CDR3 consists of 13 residues. Germline CDR1 is SGHDT and CDR2 is YYEEEE. V shed 1 base and J shed 4 bases, with 8 bases lying between them. The CDR3 nucleotides are TGTGCCAGCAGCTTGCAAACAGGCTATGGCTACACCTTC. The encoded protein is CASSLQTGYGYTF. Together with reference TRBV5-6 and TRBJ1-2, the CDR3 gives the full variable domain: DAGVTQSPTHLIKTRGQQVTLRCSPKSGHDTVSWYQQALGQGPQFIFQYYEEEERQRGNFPDRFSGHQFPNYSSELNVNALLLGDSALYLCASSLQTGYGYTFGSGTRLTVV.

This chain connects TRBV25-1 to TRBJ2-3, with 14 nucleotides matching TRBD2. Trimming at V came to 4 bases and at J to 5 bases, leaving 5 bases not matched to a gene. This CDR3 has 16 amino acids. Germline V gives CDR1 MGHDK, CDR2 SYGVNS. The CDR3 DNA follows: TGTGCCAGCAGTGGAGGGACTAGCGGGGGCCGAGATACGCAGTATTTT. Its translation: CASSGGTSGGRDTQYF.

CDR3 DNA sequence: TGCGCCAGCAGCCAAGAGTGGCAGGATTCCTACAATGAGCAGTTCTTC. This sequence encodes CASSQEWQDSYNEQFF. The J gene is TRBJ2-1, the V gene TRBV4-1; D gene uncertain. The CDR3 consists of 16 residues. Germline CDR1 is MGHRA and CDR2 is YSYEKL. The V end lost 0 bases, the J end lost 1 base, and 10 bases lay between the germline ends.

The table lists this clonotype with a few counts. The chain couples TRBV6-1 to TRBJ2-6, with D perhaps TRBD1 (6 bases). The CDR3 is 18 residues long. V lost 3 bases to trimming and J lost 0 bases, with 15 bases between them. The germline V gene has CDR1 MNHNS and CDR2 SASEGT. CDR3 sequence (DNA): TGTGCCAGCAGTGAGATCAGGGGTATTTTCTCTGGGGCCAACGTCCTGACTTTC. This encodes CASSEIRGIFSGANVLTF.